The 7 T cell receptor beta chains given below trace back to one sample, sequenced in a study of blood T cell repertoires in COVID-19. Here immunoSEQ multiplex PCR was the method, and the copy in TCRdb shows in-frame clones only, minus some. The sample lists about 380,000 clones, almost 90% occurring once. The sequenced material came from peripheral blood. Receptors were obtained from a man between 18 and 35 years old with active or convalescent COVID-19.

The chain uses TRBV6-5 and TRBJ2-7; 7 positions match TRBD1. Germline V gene lookup returns CDR1 MNHEY and CDR2 SVGAGI. V trimming: 6 bases; J trimming: 0 bases; junction bases outside the gene matches: 2. The CDR3 totals 13 residues. This CDR3 is CASRQGSSYEQYF. CDR3 nucleotide sequence: TGTGCCAGCAGACAGGGGTCCTCCTACGAGCAGTACTTC.

This clone was recorded once. In DNA, the CDR3 is TGTGCCAGCAGCCTTAGGACAGGGTCCATCGAGCAGTACTTC. It translates to CASSLRTGSIEQYF. This chain uses TRBV7-8 with TRBJ2-7, with TRBD1 identical over 8 bases. The CDR3 length is 14 residues. With V trimmed by 5 bases and J by 6 bases, 9 bases remained unmatched. From germline, CDR1 is SGHVS and CDR2 FQNEAQ.

The chain couples TRBV9 to TRBJ2-1; no definite D call. CDR1 is SGDLS, CDR2 YYNGEE, per germline. The CDR3 totals 15 residues. Trimming cost V 1 base and J 2 bases, with 10 bases left between them. The CDR3 loop reads CASSVFAAPYNEQFF. As DNA, the CDR3 is TGTGCCAGCAGCGTATTCGCGGCCCCCTACAATGAGCAGTTCTTC.

The chain recombines TRBV7-3 with TRBJ2-5; 10 bases line up with TRBD2. V lost 2 bases and J lost 1; bases outside the gene matches: 4. CDR1 is SGHTA, CDR2 FQGTGA, per germline. This CDR3 contains 16 residues. CDR3 protein: CASSLFPSGSQETQYF. The DNA of the CDR3 is TGTGCCAGCAGCTTATTTCCTAGCGGGAGCCAAGAGACCCAGTACTTC.

This chain joins TRBV2 and TRBJ1-2; 8 bases match TRBD1. V lost 7 bases, J lost 8 bases, and 18 bases stayed unmatched. Germline lookup yields CDR1 SNHLY and CDR2 FYNNEI. This CDR3 has 16 amino acids. The CDR3 sequence is CASTLIWGQEQYGYTF. In DNA, the CDR3 is TGTGCCAGCACCCTTATTTGGGGACAGGAACAATACGGCTACACCTTC. Drawing the rest from reference TRBV2 and TRBJ1-2, the complete variable domain is EPEVTQTPSHQVTQMGQEVILRCVPISNHLYFYWYRQILGQKVEFLVSFYNNEISEKSEIFDDQFSVERPDGSNFTLKIRSTKLEDSAMYFCASTLIWGQEQYGYTFGSGTRLTVV.

This clone was seen a single time. The gene calls are TRBV7-2 and TRBJ2-3; 10 nucleotides line up with TRBD2. V was pared by 3 bases and J by 2 bases, with 5 bases of the junction left unmatched. Germline V lookup: CDR1 SGHTA, CDR2 FQGNSA. The CDR3 consists of 16 residues. The CDR3 loop reads CASSFRTSGLTDTQYF. CDR3 sequence (DNA): TGTGCCAGCAGCTTCCGGACTAGCGGCCTCACAGATACGCAGTATTTT.

The chain couples TRBV6-5 to TRBJ1-5, with D perhaps TRBD1 (5 bases). Germline loops: CDR1 MNHEY, CDR2 SVGAGI. The CDR3 extends over 16 amino acids. V lost 0 bases and J lost 5, with 14 bases in between. For the CDR3, the DNA is TGTGCCAGCAGTTACTCTGGGGCTACAATTGATCAGCCCCAGCATTTT. Amino acid sequence: CASSYSGATIDQPQHF.